This TCR beta chain emerged from a study of T cell repertoires in cytomegalovirus infection. Study-level information: It can be stated that public TCR beta signatures indicated CMV infection as well as a matching HLA type.

V was clipped by 3 bases and J by 4 bases, with 15 bases between them. CDR3 length: 15 amino acids. Germline CDR1 reads KGHSH; CDR2 reads LQKENI. This clonotype was seen repeatedly, ten times or more. Its antigen is currently unknown. MiXCR, run by TCRdb on the reads, gives a single entry per CDR3 protein. The profile covers about 300,000 distinct CDR3 sequences, with around 9.6% appearing a single time and over 2.5% taken by the ten largest. General study results and limits: The ex vivo response was dominated by HLA-C-restricted CMV-specific TCR beta clonotypes. CMV carriers with the relevant HLA were identified by cumulative public TCR beta family frequency.

V usage is TRBV18 and J usage is TRBJ2-5; weak D call: TRBD2 (6 bases). The sequenced sample was PBMCs. This clonotype was sampled from a human donor in good health (CMV status not recorded). Some clones in this sample may be carry-over from other donors' samples. In DNA form, the CDR3 reads TGTGCCAGCTCACCTGACGGGAGTTCAAGAGAGACCCAGTACTTC. This codes for CASSPDGSSRETQYF.